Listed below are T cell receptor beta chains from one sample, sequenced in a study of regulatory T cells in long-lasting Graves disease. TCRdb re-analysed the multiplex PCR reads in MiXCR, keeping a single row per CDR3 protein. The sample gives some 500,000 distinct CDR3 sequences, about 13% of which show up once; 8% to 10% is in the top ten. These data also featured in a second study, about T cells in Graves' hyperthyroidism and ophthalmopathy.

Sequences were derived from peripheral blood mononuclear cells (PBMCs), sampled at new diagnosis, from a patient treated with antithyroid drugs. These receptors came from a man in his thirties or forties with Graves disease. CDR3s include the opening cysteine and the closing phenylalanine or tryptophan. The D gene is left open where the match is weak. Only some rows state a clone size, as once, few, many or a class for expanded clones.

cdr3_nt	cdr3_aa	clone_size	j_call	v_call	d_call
TGTGCCAGCAGCTTAGGGACTGAGACCCCTGAAGCTTTCTTT	CASSLGTETPEAFF	many	TRBJ1-1	TRBV7-2	NA
TGTGCCAGCAGTGAGACAGGGGTTAACTATGGCTACACCTTC	CASSETGVNYGYTF	many	TRBJ1-2	TRBV6-1	TRBD1
TGTGCCAGCAGCTATCCGGGACAGGGGGCGAAAATGGCGCAGTTCTTC	CASSYPGQGAKMAQFF	NA	TRBJ2-1	TRBV3-1	TRBD1
TGTGCCAGCAGCCTAGGGCAGGGCGAAGCTTTCTTT	CASSLGQGEAFF	many	TRBJ1-1	TRBV12-3/TRBV12-4	NA
TGTGCCAGCAGCTTAATCGTCCCTAGCGGGAGGGCCGGGTTGATCACAGATACGCAGTATTTT	CASSLIVPSGRAGLITDTQYF	NA	TRBJ2-3	TRBV7-3	TRBD2
TGTGCCAGCAGCCCCCGACTAGCTCGAGTGAATGAGCAGTTCTTC	CASSPRLARVNEQFF	NA	TRBJ2-1	TRBV5-4	TRBD2
TGTGCCAGTACCCTCGGGGGAACTAATGAAAAACTGTTTTTT	CASTLGGTNEKLFF	NA	TRBJ1-4	TRBV19	NA
TGTGCCAGTAGTAGGAGGCGGGTCGTTGAAGATACGCAGTATTTT	CASSRRRVVEDTQYF	NA	TRBJ2-3	TRBV19	NA
TGTGCCAGCAGGAGGGGTGGGAATTCACCCCTCCACTTT	CASRRGGNSPLHF	many	TRBJ1-6	TRBV2	NA
TGTGCCAGCAGCACGGCCGTGGGACGGAATCAGCAGTACTTC	CASSTAVGRNQQYF	few	TRBJ2-7	TRBV5-6	NA
TGCAGCGTTTCCCCCAGGGCCGGGGAGCTGTTTTTT	CSVSPRAGELFF	NA	TRBJ2-2	TRBV29-1	NA
TGCGCCGCGGGCGCCCGGGCTTTCTTT	CAAGARAFF	few	TRBJ1-1	TRBV10-1	NA
TGCAGTAGGAAGGGGCAGGGCACAGATACGCAGTATTTT	CSRKGQGTDTQYF	NA	TRBJ2-3	TRBV20-1	NA
TGTGCCAGCAGCCGTAACCTGATTTCGGGCTATAGCAATCAGCCCCAGCATTTT	CASSRNLISGYSNQPQHF	NA	TRBJ1-5	TRBV7-2	NA
TGCGCCAGCAGCGGGGCGGACAGTTTCTACAATGAGCAGTTCTTC	CASSGADSFYNEQFF	many	TRBJ2-1	TRBV5-1	NA
TGTGCCAGCACCCTAGCGGGAGAGGGTGAGCAGTTCTTC	CASTLAGEGEQFF	many	TRBJ2-1	TRBV7-9	TRBD2
TGTGCCAGCAGCTTAGGGGCTAGTCCAGATACGCAGTATTTT	CASSLGASPDTQYF	many	TRBJ2-3	TRBV7-6	NA
TGTGCCAGCAGCCGCGCTAGCGGGGGACGCACAGATACGCAGTATTTT	CASSRASGGRTDTQYF	many	TRBJ2-3	TRBV12-3/TRBV12-4	TRBD2
TGTGCCAGCAGTGACGGGACAGGAATCAATCAGCCCCAGCATTTT	CASSDGTGINQPQHF	NA	TRBJ1-5	TRBV6-1	TRBD1
TGTGCCAGTAGTCCGCGGACAGGACCGCCGAACATTCAGTACTTC	CASSPRTGPPNIQYF	once	TRBJ2-4	TRBV19	TRBD1
TGTGCCAGCAGTGTGGGGGCAGGCCTCACTGAAGCTTTCTTT	CASSVGAGLTEAFF	many	TRBJ1-1	TRBV12-3/TRBV12-4	NA
TGTGCCAGCACCCAAACGGGGGAGCAGTTCTTC	CASTQTGEQFF	few	TRBJ2-1	TRBV3-1	NA
TGTGCCAGTAGTCCCACTAGCGGAGAGACCCAGTACTTC	CASSPTSGETQYF	NA	TRBJ2-5	TRBV19	TRBD2
TGCGCCAGCAGCCAAGTGGCCGGGACAGGACTGAACACCGGGGAGCTGTTTTTT	CASSQVAGTGLNTGELFF	many	TRBJ2-2	TRBV4-1	TRBD1
TGTGCCTGGGAGGATAACACTGAAGCTTTCTTT	CAWEDNTEAFF	NA	TRBJ1-1	TRBV30	NA
TGTGCCAGCAGTTTAAGTACGGGGACCGGGGAGCTGTTTTTT	CASSLSTGTGELFF	many	TRBJ2-2	TRBV12-3/TRBV12-4	NA
TGTGCCAGCTCACCACCCCAGCCTGGAAACACCATATATTTT	CASSPPQPGNTIYF	few	TRBJ1-3	TRBV18	NA
TGTGCCAGCAGCTTGATGAGCTCCTACAATGAGCAGTTCTTC	CASSLMSSYNEQFF	many	TRBJ2-1	TRBV7-9	NA
TGTGCCAGCAGCCGGGACGGAAAAAACATTCAGTACTTC	CASSRDGKNIQYF	NA	TRBJ2-4	TRBV7-9	NA
TGTGCCAGCAGCGACCTTGGACAGCGAACTAACTATGGCTACACCTTC	CASSDLGQRTNYGYTF	many	TRBJ1-2	TRBV7-6	NA
TGTGCCAGCTGGACAGGAGGCTCTGGAAACACCATATATTTT	CASWTGGSGNTIYF	many	TRBJ1-3	TRBV28	TRBD1
TGTGCCAGCAGCTTGGGGGGACAGGAATATAGCAATCAGCCCCAGCATTTT	CASSLGGQEYSNQPQHF	NA	TRBJ1-5	TRBV7-9	TRBD1
TGTGCCAGCACCGTTTGGACTAGCGGGAGTGCAGATACGCAGTATTTT	CASTVWTSGSADTQYF	many	TRBJ2-3	TRBV6-1	TRBD2
TGTGCCAGCAGTGACGATAGGGATCGGGAGACCCAGTACTTC	CASSDDRDRETQYF	NA	TRBJ2-5	TRBV6-2/TRBV6-3	NA
TGTGCCACCAGTGATACCACAGGGGAGGTTGCGGATACGCAGTATTTT	CATSDTTGEVADTQYF	few	TRBJ2-3	TRBV24-1	NA
TGCAGCGTCGCAGGACTCCCAAACGATGAGACCCAGTACTTC	CSVAGLPNDETQYF	few	TRBJ2-5	TRBV29-1	NA
TGTGCCAGCACCAGGCGGGAGGTCGGGGAGACCCAGTACTTC	CASTRREVGETQYF	many	TRBJ2-5	TRBV12-3/TRBV12-4	TRBD2
TGCGCCAGCAGCTTGGAGTTAGGGGCTCAGGGAGAGACCCAGTACTTC	CASSLELGAQGETQYF	few	TRBJ2-5	TRBV5-1	NA
TGTGCCAGCAGAATGGACCCACCGGGACAGGGGTTTTACTATGGCTACACCTTC	CASRMDPPGQGFYYGYTF	many	TRBJ1-2	TRBV27	TRBD1
TGTGCCTGGAGACGGTCAGTGGGGAACTATGGCTACACCTTC	CAWRRSVGNYGYTF	few	TRBJ1-2	TRBV30	NA
TGTGCCAGCAGTCCCTCGGACTACGCCCTCTACGAGCAGTACTTC	CASSPSDYALYEQYF	many	TRBJ2-7	TRBV28	NA
TGTGCCAGCAGCTTGGGGGGACTAGCGTCCTACAATGAGCAGTTCTTC	CASSLGGLASYNEQFF	many	TRBJ2-1	TRBV7-8	TRBD2
TGTGCCAGCAGCGACCGGGACCCCGCCAGGGAGCAGTTCTTC	CASSDRDPAREQFF	NA	TRBJ2-1	TRBV9	NA
TGTGCCTGGAACAACAGGGGCCATGAGCAGTTCTTC	CAWNNRGHEQFF	many	TRBJ2-1	TRBV30	TRBD1
TGCGCCAGCAGAATCCAACAAGAGACCCAGTACTTC	CASRIQQETQYF	many	TRBJ2-5	TRBV5-1	NA
TGTGCCAGCAGCCGAGATACAGGGTCCACTGAAGCTTTCTTT	CASSRDTGSTEAFF	few	TRBJ1-1	TRBV4-2	NA
TGTGCCAGCAGTTACCGGGACTCCAACAATGAGCAGTTCTTC	CASSYRDSNNEQFF	few	TRBJ2-1	TRBV12-3/TRBV12-4	NA
TGTGCCAGCAGCTTAGGCCTTAAAAGCGGGCCCTCCTACGAGCAGTACTTC	CASSLGLKSGPSYEQYF	many	TRBJ2-7	TRBV5-1	NA
TGCAGTGCCCCCCCCAGGGCGGGGGGCTCCTACAATGAGCAGTTCTTC	CSAPPRAGGSYNEQFF	NA	TRBJ2-1	TRBV20-1	TRBD2
TGTGCCAGCAGTTATCTGGACTCCACAGATACGCAGTATTTT	CASSYLDSTDTQYF	NA	TRBJ2-3	TRBV6-5	NA
TGTGCCATCAGTGAGCAGATGGGACAGGGCGGCCAGCCCCAGCATTTT	CAISEQMGQGGQPQHF	few	TRBJ1-5	TRBV10-3	TRBD1
TGTGCCAGCCGTACTAGCCTCGGGCAAGAGACCCAGTACTTC	CASRTSLGQETQYF	many	TRBJ2-5	TRBV27	NA
TGTGCCAGCAGCTTCGGGGAACTAGCGGGAGTAGGGGAGCAGTTCTTC	CASSFGELAGVGEQFF	NA	TRBJ2-1	TRBV7-2	TRBD2
TGTGCCAGCAGCCAAGAACATAATGAAAAACTGTTTTTT	CASSQEHNEKLFF	NA	TRBJ1-4	TRBV3-1	NA
TGCAGTGCTAGATTTGAGATTGTCACTGAAGCTTTCTTT	CSARFEIVTEAFF	many	TRBJ1-1	TRBV20-1	NA
TGTGCCAGCAGTCCCGCCGGGACTAGGTACAATGAGCAGTTCTTC	CASSPAGTRYNEQFF	many	TRBJ2-1	TRBV12-3/TRBV12-4	TRBD2
TGTGCCAGCAGCTTAACTTTCGATCCAAGAGCGGCCCCCCCATATGAGCAGTTCTTC	CASSLTFDPRAAPPYEQFF	many	TRBJ2-1	TRBV7-3	NA